This T cell receptor (beta chain) emerged from a study of CD8+CD57+ T cells in acquired aplastic anemia. Overall study: Healthy donors averaged about 11 million reads for CD4+ cells. Study-level findings and limits: Patients showed no significant difference from controls in CD8+ Simpson's diversity.

Profiling that covered TCR beta VDJ and CDR3 relied on genomic DNA as its template. TCRdb re-called the reads with MiXCR, one entry per CDR3 protein. The sample shows 150,000 to 200,000 distinct CDR3 sequences, about half of them seen only once. About this clonotype: As yet, its antigen is unknown.

V was clipped by 1 base and J by 0 bases; unmatched bases: 8. Germline-derived CDR1 and CDR2 are SGHVS and FNYEAQ. CDR3 length equals 18 residues. The TCR originated in a human donor in good health. This rearrangement joins TRBV7-6 to TRBJ2-7, with 11 bases matching TRBD1. Input material: sorted CD4+, CD8+, or CD8+CD57+ T cells (not recorded which) from PBMCs. The CDR3 sequence is CASSLEWTGGSFSYEQYF. CDR3 nucleotides: TGTGCCAGCAGCTTAGAGTGGACAGGGGGCTCCTTCTCCTACGAGCAGTACTTC.